Given below is one TCR beta chain in context. Its antigen is still unknown. The sample belongs to a study of T cell responses to AZD1222 COVID-19 vaccine. Study outcomes and limitations: The reported proportion of spike-specific TCRs targeting unmutated variant regions was nearly half.

The method was immunoSEQ multiplex PCR; TCRdb's version includes in-frame clones alone and lacks a portion of them. The data show over 90,000 clones, approximately 90% seen once. This CDR3 spans 16 amino acids. The germline gives CDR1 SGHDT, CDR2 YYEEEE. Trimming took off 1 base at V and 2 bases at J, with 15 bases between the two ends. V and J are TRBV5-6 and TRBJ1-1; unclear D gene. This clonotype was sampled from an adult who received the AZD1222 COVID-19 vaccine. The source material was peripheral blood, sampled 28 days after the second AZD1222 dose. The CDR3 nucleotides read TGTGCCAGCAGCTTGCAAATACGGACCCATAACACTGAAGCTTTCTTT. It translates to CASSLQIRTHNTEAFF.